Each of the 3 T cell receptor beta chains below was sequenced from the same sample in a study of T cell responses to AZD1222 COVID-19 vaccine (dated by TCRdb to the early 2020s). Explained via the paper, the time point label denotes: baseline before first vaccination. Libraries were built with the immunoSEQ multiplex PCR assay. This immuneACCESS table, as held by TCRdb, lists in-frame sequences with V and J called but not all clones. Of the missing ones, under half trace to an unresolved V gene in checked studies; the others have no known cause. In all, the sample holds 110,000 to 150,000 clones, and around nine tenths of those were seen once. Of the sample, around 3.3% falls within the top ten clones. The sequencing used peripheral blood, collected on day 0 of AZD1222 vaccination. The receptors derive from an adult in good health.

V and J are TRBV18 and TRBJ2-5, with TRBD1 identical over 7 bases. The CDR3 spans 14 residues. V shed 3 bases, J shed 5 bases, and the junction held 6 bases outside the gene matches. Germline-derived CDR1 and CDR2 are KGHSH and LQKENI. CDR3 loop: CASSPPGQVETQYF. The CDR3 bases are TGTGCCAGCTCACCTCCCGGACAGGTTGAGACCCAGTACTTC.

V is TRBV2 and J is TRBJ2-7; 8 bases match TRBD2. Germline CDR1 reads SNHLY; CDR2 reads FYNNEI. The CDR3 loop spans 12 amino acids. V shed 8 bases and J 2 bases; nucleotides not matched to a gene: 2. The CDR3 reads CASVAGTYEQYF. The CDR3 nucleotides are TGTGCCAGCGTAGCGGGGACCTACGAGCAGTACTTC.

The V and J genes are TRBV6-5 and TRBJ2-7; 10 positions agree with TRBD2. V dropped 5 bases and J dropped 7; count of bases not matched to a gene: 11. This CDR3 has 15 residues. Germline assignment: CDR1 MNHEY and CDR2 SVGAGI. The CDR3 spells CASSPKAGGAGEQYF. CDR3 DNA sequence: TGTGCCAGCAGTCCAAAAGCGGGAGGGGCGGGAGAGCAGTACTTC.